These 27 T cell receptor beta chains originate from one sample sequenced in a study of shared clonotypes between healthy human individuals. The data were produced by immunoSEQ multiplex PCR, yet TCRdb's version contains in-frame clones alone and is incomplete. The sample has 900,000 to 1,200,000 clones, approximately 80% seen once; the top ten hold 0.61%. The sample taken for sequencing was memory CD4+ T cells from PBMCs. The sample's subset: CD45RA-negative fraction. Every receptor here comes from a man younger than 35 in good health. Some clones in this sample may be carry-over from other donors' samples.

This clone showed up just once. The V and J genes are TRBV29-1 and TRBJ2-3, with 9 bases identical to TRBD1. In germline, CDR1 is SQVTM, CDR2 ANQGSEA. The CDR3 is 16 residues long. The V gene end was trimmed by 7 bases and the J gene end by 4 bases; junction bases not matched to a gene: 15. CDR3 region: CSANGWGQGLPDTQYF. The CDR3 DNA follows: TGCAGCGCCAACGGGTGGGGACAGGGCCTGCCAGATACGCAGTATTTT.

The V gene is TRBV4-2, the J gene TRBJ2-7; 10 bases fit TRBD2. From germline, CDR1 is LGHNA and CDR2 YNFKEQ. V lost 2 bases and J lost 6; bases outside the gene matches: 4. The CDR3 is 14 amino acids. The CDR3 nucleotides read TGTGCCAGCAGCCAAAGCGGGAGGGCCTTCGAGCAGTACTTC. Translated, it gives CASSQSGRAFEQYF.

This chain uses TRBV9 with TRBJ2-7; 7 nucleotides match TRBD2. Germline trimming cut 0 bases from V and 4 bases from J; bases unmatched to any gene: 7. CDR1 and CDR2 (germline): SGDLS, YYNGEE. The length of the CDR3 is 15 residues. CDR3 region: CASSVGASGVYEQYF. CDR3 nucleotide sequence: TGTGCCAGCAGCGTAGGGGCTAGCGGCGTTTACGAGCAGTACTTC.

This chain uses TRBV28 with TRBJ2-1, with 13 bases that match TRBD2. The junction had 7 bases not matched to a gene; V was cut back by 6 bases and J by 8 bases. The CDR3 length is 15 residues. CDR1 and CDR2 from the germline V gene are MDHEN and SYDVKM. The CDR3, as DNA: TGTGCCAGCAGACCCGGACTAGCGGGAGTTTATGAGCAGTTCTTC. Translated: CASRPGLAGVYEQFF.

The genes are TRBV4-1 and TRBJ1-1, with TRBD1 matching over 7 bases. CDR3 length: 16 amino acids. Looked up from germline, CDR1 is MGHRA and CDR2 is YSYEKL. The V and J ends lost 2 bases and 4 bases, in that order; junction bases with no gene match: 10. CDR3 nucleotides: TGCGCCAGCAGCCAACCCGCCCCAGGGGGTAGCACTGAAGCTTTCTTT. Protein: CASSQPAPGGSTEAFF.

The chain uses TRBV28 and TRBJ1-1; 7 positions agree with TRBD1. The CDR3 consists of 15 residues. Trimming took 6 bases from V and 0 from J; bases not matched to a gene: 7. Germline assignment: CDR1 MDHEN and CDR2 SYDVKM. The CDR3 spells CASREGGAMNTEAFF. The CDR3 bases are TGTGCCAGCAGAGAAGGGGGCGCCATGAACACTGAAGCTTTCTTT.

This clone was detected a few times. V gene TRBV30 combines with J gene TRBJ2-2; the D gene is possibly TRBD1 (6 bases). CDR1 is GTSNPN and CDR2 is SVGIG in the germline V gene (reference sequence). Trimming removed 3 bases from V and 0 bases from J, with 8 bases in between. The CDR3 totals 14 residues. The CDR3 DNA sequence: TGTGCCTGGAGAAGGACAGCGAACACCGGGGAGCTGTTTTTT. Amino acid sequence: CAWRRTANTGELFF.

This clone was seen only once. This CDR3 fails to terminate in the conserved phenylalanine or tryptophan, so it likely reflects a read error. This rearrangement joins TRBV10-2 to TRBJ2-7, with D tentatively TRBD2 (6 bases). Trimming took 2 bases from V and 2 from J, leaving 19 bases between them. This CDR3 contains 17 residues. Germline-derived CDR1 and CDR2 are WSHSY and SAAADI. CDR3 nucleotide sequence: TGCGCCAGCAGTGAGGCCCTGGGGTGGGCGGGAACCTACGAGCAGTACCTC. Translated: CASSEALGWAGTYEQYL.

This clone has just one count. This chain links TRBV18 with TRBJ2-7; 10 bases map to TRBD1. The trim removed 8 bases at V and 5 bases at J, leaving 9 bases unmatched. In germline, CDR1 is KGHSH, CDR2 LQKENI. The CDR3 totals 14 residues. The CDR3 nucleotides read TGTGCCAGCACGCTGGGACAGGGGTTCGACGAGCAGTACTTC. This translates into CASTLGQGFDEQYF.

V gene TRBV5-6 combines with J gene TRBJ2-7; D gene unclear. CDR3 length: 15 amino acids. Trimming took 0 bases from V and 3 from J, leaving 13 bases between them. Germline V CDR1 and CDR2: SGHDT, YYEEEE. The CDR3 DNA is TGTGCCAGCAGCTTGGTGGGCAGGAAGATCTACGAGCAGTACTTC. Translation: CASSLVGRKIYEQYF.

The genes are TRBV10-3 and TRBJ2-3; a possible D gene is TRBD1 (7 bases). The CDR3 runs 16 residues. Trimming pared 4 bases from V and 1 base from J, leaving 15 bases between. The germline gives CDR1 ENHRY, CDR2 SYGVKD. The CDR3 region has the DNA TGTGCCATCAGTGCAGGGGGAGGCCCCCGCACAGATACGCAGTATTTT. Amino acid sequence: CAISAGGGPRTDTQYF.

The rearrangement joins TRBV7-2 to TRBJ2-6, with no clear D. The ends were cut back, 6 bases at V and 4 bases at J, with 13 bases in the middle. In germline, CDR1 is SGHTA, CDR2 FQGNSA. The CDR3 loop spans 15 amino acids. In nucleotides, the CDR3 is TGTGCCAGCAGGTTTATGGGGTTAGGGGCCAACGTCCTGACTTTC. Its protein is CASRFMGLGANVLTF.

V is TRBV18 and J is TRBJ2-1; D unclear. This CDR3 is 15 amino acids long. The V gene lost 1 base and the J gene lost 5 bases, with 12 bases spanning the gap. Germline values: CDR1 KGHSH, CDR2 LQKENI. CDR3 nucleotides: TGTGCCAGCTCACCACGGGGAAGGGCTGACAATGAGCAGTTCTTC. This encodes CASSPRGRADNEQFF.

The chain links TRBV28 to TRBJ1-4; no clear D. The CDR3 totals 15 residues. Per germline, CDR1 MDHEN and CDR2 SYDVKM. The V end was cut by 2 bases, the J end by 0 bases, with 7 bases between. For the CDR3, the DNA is TGTGCCAGCAGTTTAACCGGGACAACTAATGAAAAACTGTTTTTT. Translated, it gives CASSLTGTTNEKLFF.

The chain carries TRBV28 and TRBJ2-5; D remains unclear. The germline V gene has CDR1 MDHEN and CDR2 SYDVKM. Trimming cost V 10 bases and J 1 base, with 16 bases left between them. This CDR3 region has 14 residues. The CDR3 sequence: CATLLSRTQETQYF. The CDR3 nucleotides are TGTGCCACCCTCTTGAGTAGAACCCAAGAGACCCAGTACTTC.

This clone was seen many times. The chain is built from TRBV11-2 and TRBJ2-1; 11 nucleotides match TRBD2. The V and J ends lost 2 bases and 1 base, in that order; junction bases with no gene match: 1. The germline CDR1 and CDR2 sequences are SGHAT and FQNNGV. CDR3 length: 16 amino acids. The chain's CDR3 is CASSLTSGSSYNEQFF. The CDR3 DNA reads TGTGCCAGCAGCTTAACTAGCGGGAGTTCCTACAATGAGCAGTTCTTC.

The CDR3 spells CASSQELAGGAYEQYF. CDR3 DNA: TGTGCCAGCAGCCAAGAACTAGCGGGAGGGGCGTACGAGCAGTACTTC. This chain uses TRBV4-2 with TRBJ2-7, with 13 bases that match TRBD2. This CDR3 is built from 16 residues. The V segment lost 0 bases and the J segment 4 bases; nucleotides outside the gene matches: 3. Looked up from germline, CDR1 is LGHNA and CDR2 is YNFKEQ.

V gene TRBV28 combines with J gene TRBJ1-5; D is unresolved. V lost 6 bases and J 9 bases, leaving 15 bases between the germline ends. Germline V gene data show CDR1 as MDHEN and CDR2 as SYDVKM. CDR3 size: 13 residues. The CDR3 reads CASSEVIARPQHF. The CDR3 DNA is TGTGCCAGCAGCGAGGTCATCGCGAGGCCCCAGCATTTT.

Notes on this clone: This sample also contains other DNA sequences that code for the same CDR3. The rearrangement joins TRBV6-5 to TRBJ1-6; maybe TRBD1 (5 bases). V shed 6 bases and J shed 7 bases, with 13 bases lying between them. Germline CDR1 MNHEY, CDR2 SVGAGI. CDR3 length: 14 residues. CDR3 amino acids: CASSLGRRNSPLHF. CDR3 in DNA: TGTGCCAGCAGCCTGGGACGGAGAAATTCACCCCTCCACTTT.

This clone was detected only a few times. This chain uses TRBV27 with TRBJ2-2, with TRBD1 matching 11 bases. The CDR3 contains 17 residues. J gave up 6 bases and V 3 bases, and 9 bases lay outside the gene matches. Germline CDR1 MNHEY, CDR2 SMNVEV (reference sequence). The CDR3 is CASSLWSGQGASGELFF. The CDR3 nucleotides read TGTGCCAGCAGTTTGTGGTCTGGACAGGGGGCGTCCGGGGAGCTGTTTTTT.

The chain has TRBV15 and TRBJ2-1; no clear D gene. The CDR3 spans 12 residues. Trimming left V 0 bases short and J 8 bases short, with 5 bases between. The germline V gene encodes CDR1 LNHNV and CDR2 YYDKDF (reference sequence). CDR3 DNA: TGTGCCACCAGCAGAGAAAGCCATGAGCAGTTCTTC. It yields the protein CATSRESHEQFF.

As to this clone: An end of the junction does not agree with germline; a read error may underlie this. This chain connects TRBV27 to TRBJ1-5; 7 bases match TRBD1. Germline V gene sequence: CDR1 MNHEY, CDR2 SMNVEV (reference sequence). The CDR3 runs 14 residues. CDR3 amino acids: CASSLYRGNQSQHF. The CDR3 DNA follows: TGTGCCAGCAGTTTATACAGGGGCAATCAGTCCCAGCATTTT.

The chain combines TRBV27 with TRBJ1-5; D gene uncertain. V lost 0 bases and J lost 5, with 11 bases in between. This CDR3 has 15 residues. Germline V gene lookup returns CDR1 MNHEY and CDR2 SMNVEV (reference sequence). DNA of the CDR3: TGTGCCAGCAGTTTATCGTGGGAGTTCTATCAGCCCCAGCATTTT. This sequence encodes CASSLSWEFYQPQHF.

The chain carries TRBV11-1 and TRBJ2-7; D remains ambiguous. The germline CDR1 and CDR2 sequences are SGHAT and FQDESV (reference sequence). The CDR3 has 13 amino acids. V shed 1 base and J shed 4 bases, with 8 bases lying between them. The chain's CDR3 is CASSLGVLYEQYF. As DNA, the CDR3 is TGTGCCAGCAGCTTAGGGGTACTGTACGAGCAGTACTTC.

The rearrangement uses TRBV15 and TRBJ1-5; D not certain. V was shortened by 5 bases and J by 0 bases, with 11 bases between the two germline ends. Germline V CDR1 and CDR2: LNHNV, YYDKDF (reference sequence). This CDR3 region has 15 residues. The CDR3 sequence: CATSPEGISNQPQHF. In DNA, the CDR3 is TGTGCCACCAGCCCCGAAGGGATTAGCAATCAGCCCCAGCATTTT. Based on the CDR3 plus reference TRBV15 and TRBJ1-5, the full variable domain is DAMVIQNPRYQVTQFGKPVTLSCSQTLNHNVMYWYQQKSSQAPKLLFHYYDKDFNNEADTPDNFQSRRPNTSFCFLDIRSPGLGDTAMYLCATSPEGISNQPQHFGDGTRLSIL.

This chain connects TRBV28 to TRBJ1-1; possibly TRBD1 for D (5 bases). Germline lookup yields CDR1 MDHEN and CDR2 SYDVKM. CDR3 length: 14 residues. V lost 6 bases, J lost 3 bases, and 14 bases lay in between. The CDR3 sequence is CASSPGLGDTEAFF. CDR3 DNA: TGTGCCAGCAGCCCAGGGTTGGGGGACACTGAAGCTTTCTTT.

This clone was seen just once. The DNA of the CDR3 is TGCGCCAGCAGCCACTTGGACTTGGGGGTTTCCTACGAGCAGTACTTC. Its translation: CASSHLDLGVSYEQYF. V gene TRBV4-1 combines with J gene TRBJ2-7; D might be TRBD1 or TRBD2, each matching 5 bases. V shed 3 bases and J shed 1 base, with 16 bases lying between them. There are 16 residues in the CDR3. Per the germline V gene, CDR1 is MGHRA and CDR2 is YSYEKL.